A single sample is the source of the 14 T cell receptor beta chains below, sequenced in a study of response to subunit inactivated influenza vaccine. TCRdb itself ran the RT-PCR reads through MiXCR, one entry per CDR3 protein. Here the sample spans about 500,000 distinct CDR3 sequences, 16% being singletons. This specimen was CD4+ T cells sorted from PBMCs, taken less than 30 months after vaccination. These receptors were obtained from a man between 50 and 75 years old who received an inactivated influenza vaccine.

This chain links TRBV10-3 with TRBJ1-1; 10 bases are shared with TRBD1. This CDR3 is 16 amino acids long. Germline V gene data show CDR1 as ENHRY and CDR2 as SYGVKD. V lost 10 bases, J lost 1 base, and 12 bases stayed unmatched. In DNA form, the CDR3 reads TGTGCCACGCTACCGGGACAGGGGACTGCGAACACTGAAGCTTTCTTT. This translates into CATLPGQGTANTEAFF.

The CDR3 nucleotides read TGCAGTGCTAGCGCGGGAGCGGCAGATACGCAGTATTTT. This translates into CSASAGAADTQYF. The chain joins TRBV20-1 to TRBJ2-3; TRBD2 matches at 7 bases. With 3 bases clipped from V and 4 bases from J, the junction kept 4 bases outside the gene matches. The CDR3 runs to 13 residues. Germline values: CDR1 DFQATT, CDR2 SNEGSKA (reference sequence).

J is TRBJ1-1 and V is TRBV10-3; D ambiguous. With 1 base removed from V and 4 bases from J, the gap between germline ends came to 13 bases. In germline, CDR1 is ENHRY, CDR2 SYGVKD. The CDR3 sequence is 15 residues long. The CDR3 region is CAISEYKGLSTEAFF. The CDR3 DNA reads TGTGCCATCAGTGAGTATAAGGGTTTATCCACTGAAGCTTTCTTT.

The chain has TRBV10-3 and TRBJ2-7, with D possibly TRBD1 on 5 matching bases. This CDR3 comprises 14 residues. CDR1 is ENHRY and CDR2 is SYGVKD in the germline V gene. Trimming shortened V by 10 bases and J by 0 bases, and 16 bases separated the two germline ends. CDR3 sequence: CATALQASSYEQYF. The CDR3 DNA reads as TGTGCCACCGCTTTACAGGCTAGCTCCTACGAGCAGTACTTC.

This clonotype was found a few times. The rearrangement joins TRBV4-3 to TRBJ1-6; 8 nucleotides align to TRBD1. Germline CDR1 reads LGHNA; CDR2 reads YSLEER. The CDR3 is 16 residues long. V was clipped by 2 bases and J by 6 bases; unmatched bases: 6. The CDR3 bases are TGCGCCAGCAGCCAAAACCCTGACAGGGGTAATTCACCCCTCCACTTT. Amino acids: CASSQNPDRGNSPLHF.

Only a few counts were recorded for this clonotype. This chain uses TRBV6-6 with TRBJ1-5, with no clear D. Between the trimmed V and J ends, which lost 2 bases and 5 bases, there was a span of 7 bases. Per the germline V gene, CDR1 is MNHNY and CDR2 is SVGAGI (reference sequence). This CDR3 has 13 residues. CDR3 nucleotides: TGTGCCAGCAGTTACAACGTATATCAGCCCCAGCATTTT. This translates into CASSYNVYQPQHF.

This clonotype was seen at least ten times. This chain connects TRBV29-1 to TRBJ2-1, with 7 bases fitting TRBD1. After removal of 7 bases from V and 8 bases from J, the junction contained 14 bases not matched to a gene. CDR1 and CDR2 (germline): SQVTM, ANQGSEA. This CDR3 region has 14 residues. The CDR3 DNA reads TGCAGCGCCCGAACAGAGGGGGCTCATGATGAGCAGTTCTTC. It yields the protein CSARTEGAHDEQFF.

The chain has TRBV20-1 and TRBJ2-3, with 7 bases lining up with TRBD2. V lost 8 bases and J lost 4; bases outside the gene matches: 9. CDR1 and CDR2 from the germline V gene are DFQATT and SNEGSKA (reference sequence). The CDR3 totals 13 residues. The CDR3 loop reads CSKPGLLSDTQYF. In nucleotides, the CDR3 is TGCAGTAAGCCGGGACTACTGTCAGATACGCAGTATTTT.

This chain's CDR3 is CSISSGTEQFF. The CDR3 DNA is TGCAGCATTAGCTCCGGGACCGAGCAGTTCTTC. The rearrangement joins TRBV29-1 to TRBJ2-1; D tentatively fits TRBD1 or TRBD2 (5 bases each). The CDR3 sequence is 11 residues long. Trimming shortened V by 8 bases and J by 10 bases, and 15 bases separated the two germline ends. Germline V gives CDR1 SQVTM, CDR2 ANQGSEA.

This clonotype showed up many times. The chain couples TRBV7-6 to TRBJ2-2; perhaps TRBD2 as D (5 bases). The CDR3 runs 16 residues. Germline assignment: CDR1 SGHVS and CDR2 FNYEAQ. V gave up 1 base and J gave up 6 bases, with 15 bases separating them. The CDR3: CASSLGLALGAGELFF. In DNA, the CDR3 is TGTGCCAGCAGCTTAGGGTTGGCTTTGGGAGCCGGGGAGCTGTTTTTT.

The genes are TRBV20-1 and TRBJ1-1, with 9 bases matching TRBD1. V was clipped by 2 bases and J by 5 bases; unmatched bases: 6. The CDR3 spans 14 residues. Germline V gives CDR1 DFQATT, CDR2 SNEGSKA (reference sequence). CDR3 sequence: CSARSGTGITEAFF. The CDR3 bases are TGCAGTGCTAGAAGCGGGACAGGGATTACTGAAGCTTTCTTT.

In its sample, this clonotype was seen many times. The chain employs TRBV5-1 and TRBJ2-7; 8 bases match TRBD1. The germline CDR1 and CDR2 sequences are SGHRS and YFSETQ. This CDR3 contains 14 residues. Trimming took 0 bases from V and 5 from J; bases not matched to a gene: 4. CDR3 in amino acids: CASSLGTGNHEQYF. The CDR3 DNA reads TGCGCCAGCAGCTTGGGGACAGGGAACCACGAGCAGTACTTC.

There are many counts of this clonotype. The V gene is TRBV7-3, the J gene TRBJ1-1; D remains unclear. V was cut by 5 bases and J by 0 bases, with 13 bases left in between. The CDR3 has 15 residues. CDR1 and CDR2 from the germline V gene are SGHTA and FQGTGA. DNA of the CDR3: TGTGCCAGCAGCACTCGGCCAGACATGAACACTGAAGCTTTCTTT. Translated: CASSTRPDMNTEAFF.

This clonotype turned up a few times. The V gene is TRBV12-3 or TRBV12-4, the J gene TRBJ2-5; D is tentatively TRBD1 or TRBD2 (5 bases each). The CDR3 has 13 amino acids. Trimming left V 4 bases short and J 4 bases short, with 10 bases between. The CDR3 nucleotides read TGTGCCAGCAGTTCCTCAGGGAGAGAGACCCAGTACTTC. As protein: CASSSSGRETQYF.